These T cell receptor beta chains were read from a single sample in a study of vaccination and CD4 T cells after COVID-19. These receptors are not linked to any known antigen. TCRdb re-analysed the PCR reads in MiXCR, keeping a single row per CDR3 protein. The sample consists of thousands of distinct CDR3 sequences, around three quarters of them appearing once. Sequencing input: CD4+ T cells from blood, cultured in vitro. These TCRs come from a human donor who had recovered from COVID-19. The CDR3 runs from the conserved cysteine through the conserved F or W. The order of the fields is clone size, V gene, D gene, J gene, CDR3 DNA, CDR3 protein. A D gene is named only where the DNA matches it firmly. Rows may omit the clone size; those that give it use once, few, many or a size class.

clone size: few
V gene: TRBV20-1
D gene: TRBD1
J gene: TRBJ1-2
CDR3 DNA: TGCAGTGCTACCAGGGGGGGGTTAGACGGCTACACCTTC
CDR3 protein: CSATRGGLDGYTF

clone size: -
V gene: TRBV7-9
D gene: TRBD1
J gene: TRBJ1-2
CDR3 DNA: TGTGCCAGCAGCTTAAGTGGACAGGGGCATGGCTACACCTTC
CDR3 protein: CASSLSGQGHGYTF

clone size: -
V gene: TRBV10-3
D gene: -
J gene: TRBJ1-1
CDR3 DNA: TGTGCCATCAGTCTTACAGGGCCCACTGAAGCTTTCTTT
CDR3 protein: CAISLTGPTEAFF

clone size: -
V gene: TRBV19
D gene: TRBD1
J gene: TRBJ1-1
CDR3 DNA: TGTGCCAGTAGTATACAGGGGGGCGGCACTGAAGCTTTCTTT
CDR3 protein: CASSIQGGGTEAFF

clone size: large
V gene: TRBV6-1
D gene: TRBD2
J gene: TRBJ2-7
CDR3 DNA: TGTGCCAGCGGGGCGGGAGGCACTTCCTCCTACGAGCAGTACTTC
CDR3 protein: CASGAGGTSSYEQYF

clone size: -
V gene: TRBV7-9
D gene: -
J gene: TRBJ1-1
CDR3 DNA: TGTGCCAGCAGCTTAGATGTCTCGGCTCGTGAAGCTTTCTTT
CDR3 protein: CASSLDVSAREAFF

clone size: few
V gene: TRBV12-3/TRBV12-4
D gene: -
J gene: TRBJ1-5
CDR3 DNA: TGTGCCACCCGGTACAGGCCCAATCAGCCCCAGCATTTT
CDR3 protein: CATRYRPNQPQHF

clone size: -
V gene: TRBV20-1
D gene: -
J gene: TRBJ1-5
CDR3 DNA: TGCAGTGCCTCGGACAGAAATCAGCCCCAGCATTTT
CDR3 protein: CSASDRNQPQHF

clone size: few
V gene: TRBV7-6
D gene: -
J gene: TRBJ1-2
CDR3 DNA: TGTGCCAGCAGCTTAGGGCCCGGGAGCCGGTATGGCTACACCTTC
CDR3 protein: CASSLGPGSRYGYTF

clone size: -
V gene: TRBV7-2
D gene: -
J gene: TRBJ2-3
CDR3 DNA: TGTGCCAGCAGCTCCCTCGTAGGAGATACGCAGTATTTT
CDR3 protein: CASSSLVGDTQYF

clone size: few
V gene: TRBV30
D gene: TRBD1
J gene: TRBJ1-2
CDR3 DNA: TGTGCCGCCACCGGGACAGGGAATAACTATGGCTACACCTTC
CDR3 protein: CAATGTGNNYGYTF

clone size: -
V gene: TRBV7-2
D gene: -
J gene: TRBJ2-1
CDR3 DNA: TGTGCCAGCAGCTTAGACCACTACAATGAGCAGTTCTTC
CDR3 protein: CASSLDHYNEQFF

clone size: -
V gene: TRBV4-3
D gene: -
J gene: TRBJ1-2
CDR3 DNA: TGCGCCAGCAGCCAAGATCGAGGGGGGGACGGCTACACCTTC
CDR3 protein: CASSQDRGGDGYTF

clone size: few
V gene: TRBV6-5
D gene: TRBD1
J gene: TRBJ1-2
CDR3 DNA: TGTGCCAGCAGTTACTCGACGCGACAGGGGGCGGATGGCTACACCTTC
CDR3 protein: CASSYSTRQGADGYTF

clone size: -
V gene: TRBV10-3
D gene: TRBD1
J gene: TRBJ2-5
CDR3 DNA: TGTGCCATCAGTATGGGACAGGGGGCCCTTGAGACCCAGTACTTC
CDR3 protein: CAISMGQGALETQYF

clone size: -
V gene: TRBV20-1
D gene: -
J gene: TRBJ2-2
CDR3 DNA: TGCAGTGTTAGAGGAGGGGGGGCTGGCGGGGAGCTGTTTTTT
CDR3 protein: CSVRGGGAGGELFF

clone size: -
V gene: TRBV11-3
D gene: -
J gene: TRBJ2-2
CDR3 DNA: TGTGCCAGCAGCTTAGGAAGGGCATCCGGGGAGCTGTTTTTT
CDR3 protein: CASSLGRASGELFF

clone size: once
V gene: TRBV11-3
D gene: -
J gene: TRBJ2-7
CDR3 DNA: TGTGCCAGCAGCCCCGGGACCCCGCCCGAGCAGTACTTC
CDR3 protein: CASSPGTPPEQYF

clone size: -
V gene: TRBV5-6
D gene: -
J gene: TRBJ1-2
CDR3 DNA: TGTGCCAGCAGCTTGGGGTCGTCTTATGGCTACACCTTC
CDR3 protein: CASSLGSSYGYTF

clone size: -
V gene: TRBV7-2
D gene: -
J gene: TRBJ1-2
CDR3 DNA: TGTGCCAGCAGCTTGGTTGCGGGGACGCGTGGCTACACCTTC
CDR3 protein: CASSLVAGTRGYTF

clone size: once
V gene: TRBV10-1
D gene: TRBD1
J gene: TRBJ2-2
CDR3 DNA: TGCGCCAGCAGTGAGAATAGGGACAGGGAGACCGGGGAGCTGTTTTTT
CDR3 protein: CASSENRDRETGELFF

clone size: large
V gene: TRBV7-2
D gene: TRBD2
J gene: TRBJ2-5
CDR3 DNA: TGTGCCAGCAAACCCAAAGGACTAGCGGGGGGGCTCTGGGAGACCCAGTACTTC
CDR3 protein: CASKPKGLAGGLWETQYF

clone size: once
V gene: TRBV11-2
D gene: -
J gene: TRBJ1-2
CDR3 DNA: TGTGCCAGCAGCTTAGATGCCGGAATCCTCTATGGCTACACCTTC
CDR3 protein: CASSLDAGILYGYTF

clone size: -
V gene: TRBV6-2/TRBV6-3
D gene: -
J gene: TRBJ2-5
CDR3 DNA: TGTGCCAGCAGTTATCCCCGCACCGGGACCCAAGAGACCCAGTACTTC
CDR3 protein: CASSYPRTGTQETQYF

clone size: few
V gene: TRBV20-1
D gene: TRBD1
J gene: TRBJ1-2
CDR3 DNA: TGCAGTGGCCGGCCGGGTCCCGGACAGGGTGGCGTCTTC
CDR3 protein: CSGRPGPGQGGVF